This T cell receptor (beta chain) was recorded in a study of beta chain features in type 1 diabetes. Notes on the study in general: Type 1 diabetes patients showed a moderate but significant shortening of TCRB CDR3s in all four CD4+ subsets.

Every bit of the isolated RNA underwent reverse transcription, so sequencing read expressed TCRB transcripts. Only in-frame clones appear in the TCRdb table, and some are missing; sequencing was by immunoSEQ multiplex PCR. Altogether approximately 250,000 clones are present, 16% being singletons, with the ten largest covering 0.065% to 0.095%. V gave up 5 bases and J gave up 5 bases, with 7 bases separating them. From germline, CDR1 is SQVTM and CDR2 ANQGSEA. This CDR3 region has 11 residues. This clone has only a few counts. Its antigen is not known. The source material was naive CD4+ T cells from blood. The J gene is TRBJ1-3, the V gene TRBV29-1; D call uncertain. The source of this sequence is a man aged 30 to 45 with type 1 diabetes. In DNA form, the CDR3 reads TGCAGCGTTCTTGGGCGAAACACCATATATTTT. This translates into CSVLGRNTIYF.